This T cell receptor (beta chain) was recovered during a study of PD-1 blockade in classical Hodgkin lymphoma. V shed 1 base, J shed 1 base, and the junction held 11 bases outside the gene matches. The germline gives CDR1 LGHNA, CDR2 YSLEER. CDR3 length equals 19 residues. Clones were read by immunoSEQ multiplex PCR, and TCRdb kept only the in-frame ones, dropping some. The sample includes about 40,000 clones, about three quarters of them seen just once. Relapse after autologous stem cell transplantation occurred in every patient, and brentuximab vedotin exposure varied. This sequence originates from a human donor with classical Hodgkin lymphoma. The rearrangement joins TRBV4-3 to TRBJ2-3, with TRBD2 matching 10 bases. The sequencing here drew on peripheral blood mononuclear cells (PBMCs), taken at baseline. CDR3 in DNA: TGCGCCAGCAGCCAAGTACTAGCGGGATCCCAAGCAGGCACAGATACGCAGTATTTT. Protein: CASSQVLAGSQAGTDTQYF.